The TCR beta chain under discussion was sequenced for a study of T-cell reconstitution after alpha-beta-depleted transplantation in children. CDR3 size: 17 residues. Molecular barcoding with unique molecular identifiers was used for the TCRbeta library. One entry per CDR3 protein results from TCRdb running MiXCR on the PCR reads. Here the sample spans over 300,000 distinct CDR3 sequences, 10% being singletons. This clonotype appeared a single time. This clonotype originated in a human donor who donated a stem cell graft to a child with acute lymphoblastic leukemia. The V call is TRBV21-1, the J call TRBJ2-7; the tabulated D call, TRBD2, remains unverified against the DNA. TRBV21-1 is annotated as a pseudogene. The sequences come from PBMCs from the stem cell graft donor, collected from the stem cell graft. The CDR3 DNA reads TGTGCCAGCAGCAAATCTCGCCCTAGCGGGACCCCCTACGAGCAGTACTTC. Its protein product is CASSKSRPSGTPYEQYF.